These 14 T cell receptor beta chains came from one sample sequenced in a study of Tregs in tolerant kidney transplant recipients. Sequencing used immunoSEQ multiplex PCR; TCRdb keeps in-frame clones, though not all of them. The sample holds under 85,000 clones, 85% to 90% seen once. The starting material was CD4+ T cells from blood, obtained before the transplant. The receptors derive from a human donor who received a combined kidney and bone marrow transplant.

The V call is TRBV2, the J call TRBJ2-4, with a tentative D call TRBD1 (7 bases). The CDR3 spans 12 residues. Trimming took 11 bases from V and 3 from J, leaving 11 bases between them. The germline V gene encodes CDR1 SNHLY and CDR2 FYNNEI. CDR3 protein: CAAGQSKNIQYF. The CDR3 DNA reads as TGTGCCGCGGGACAGAGCAAAAACATTCAGTACTTC.

The V and J genes are TRBV30 and TRBJ1-3; no clear D gene. The germline V and J ends were trimmed by 1 base and 3 bases, with 10 bases remaining between them. The germline CDR1 and CDR2 sequences are GTSNPN and SVGIG (reference sequence). The CDR3 runs 14 residues. DNA for the CDR3: TGTGCCTGGAGTGGACAAAACTTTGGAAACACCATATATTTT. It yields the protein CAWSGQNFGNTIYF.

The rearrangement links TRBV9 to TRBJ1-3, with D hard to call. The CDR3 is made up of 15 amino acids. Trimming took off 0 bases at V and 1 base at J, with 8 bases between the two ends. The germline gives CDR1 SGDLS, CDR2 YYNGEE. CDR3 sequence: CASSVGTASGNTIYF. In nucleotides, the CDR3 is TGTGCCAGCAGCGTAGGTACAGCATCTGGAAACACCATATATTTT. The variable domain in full, with the rest retrieved from reference TRBV9 and TRBJ1-3, is DSGVTQTPKHLITATGQRVTLRCSPRSGDLSVYWYQQSLDQGLQFLIQYYNGEERAKGNILERFSAQQFPDLHSELNLSSLELGDSALYFCASSVGTASGNTIYFGEGSWLTVV.

The V gene is TRBV19, the J gene TRBJ2-1; TRBD2 is a possible D gene (5 bases). CDR1 and CDR2 from the germline V gene are LNHDA and SQIVND (reference sequence). Trimming shortened V by 3 bases and J by 8 bases, and 11 bases separated the two germline ends. This CDR3 has 13 residues. CDR3 nucleotide sequence: TGTGCCAGTAGTATCCGAGGGTTGGATGAGCAGTTCTTC. Translating it yields CASSIRGLDEQFF.

In regard to this clone: Different DNA sequences within this sample yield the same CDR3. V and J are TRBV2 and TRBJ1-2, with 8 bases that match TRBD1. This CDR3 spans 14 amino acids. The germline gives CDR1 SNHLY, CDR2 FYNNEI. The V and J ends lost 6 bases and 2 bases, in that order; junction bases with no gene match: 5. CDR3 DNA sequence: TGTGCCAGCAGCGGACAGGGTGTCAACTATGGCTACACCTTC. It yields the protein CASSGQGVNYGYTF.

CDR3 nucleotide sequence: TGTGCCAGCAGCTTAGTTAGCGGAGCGAACACCGGGGAGCTGTTTTTT. It is translated as CASSLVSGANTGELFF. The gene calls are TRBV11-2 and TRBJ2-2, with a tentative D call TRBD2 (6 bases). With 1 base removed from V and 0 bases from J, the gap between germline ends came to 9 bases. This CDR3 contains 16 residues. Germline-derived CDR1 and CDR2 are SGHAT and FQNNGV.

V and J are TRBV9 and TRBJ2-1, with D possibly TRBD2 on 5 matching bases. Germline CDR1 is SGDLS and CDR2 is YYNGEE. The CDR3 has 15 residues. With 6 bases removed from V and 5 bases from J, the gap between germline ends came to 18 bases. The CDR3 coding sequence is TGTGCCAGCATCAGGACCGGGATCCAAAACAATGAGCAGTTCTTC. This translates into CASIRTGIQNNEQFF.

The chain joins TRBV28 to TRBJ2-3, with TRBD2 identical over 7 bases. The V segment lost 3 bases and the J segment 4 bases; nucleotides outside the gene matches: 4. This CDR3 comprises 14 residues. Germline lookup yields CDR1 MDHEN and CDR2 SYDVKM. The CDR3 sequence: CASSLGGRPDTQYF. The DNA of the CDR3 is TGTGCCAGCAGTTTGGGCGGGAGACCAGATACGCAGTATTTT.

The CDR3 spells CASSSGTGDTEAFF. CDR3 nucleotides: TGTGCCAGCAGCTCAGGGACAGGCGACACTGAAGCTTTCTTT. The gene calls are TRBV7-9 and TRBJ1-1, with TRBD1 matching 8 bases. Germline V gene data show CDR1 as SEHNR and CDR2 as FQNEAQ (reference sequence). The V segment lost 4 bases and the J segment 3 bases; nucleotides outside the gene matches: 4. This CDR3 contains 14 residues.

CDR3 DNA: TGTGCCAGCAGCATACGGACAGGGGGGTTCAATGAGCAGTTCTTC. This sequence encodes CASSIRTGGFNEQFF. This chain uses TRBV5-4 with TRBJ2-1; 10 bases map to TRBD1. V shed 4 bases, J shed 6 bases, and the junction held 7 bases outside the gene matches. This CDR3 is built from 15 residues. Germline CDR1 reads SGHNT; CDR2 reads YYREEE (reference sequence).

The chain is built from TRBV28 and TRBJ2-6; D might be TRBD2 (7 bases). V was clipped by 6 bases and J by 0 bases, with 12 bases between them. Per germline, CDR1 MDHEN and CDR2 SYDVKM. The CDR3 totals 16 residues. The CDR3 protein is CASRVGGGSGANVLTF. The CDR3 DNA reads as TGTGCCAGCAGAGTAGGGGGGGGCTCTGGGGCCAACGTCCTGACTTTC.

This chain joins TRBV7-3 and TRBJ1-2; a possible D gene is TRBD1 (5 bases). Germline V CDR1 and CDR2: SGHTA, FQGTGA. This CDR3 region has 14 residues. V was pared by 5 bases and J by 6 bases, with 16 bases between. The DNA for the CDR3 is TGTGCCAGCAGCGTCGACAGTCGTGGTCATGGCTACACCTTC. The encoded protein is CASSVDSRGHGYTF.

The rearrangement uses TRBV2 and TRBJ2-7; 8 bases map to TRBD2. CDR3 length equals 12 residues. Germline CDR1 SNHLY, CDR2 FYNNEI. Unmatched junction bases numbered 3, after V lost 5 bases and J lost 6 bases. CDR3 residues: CASSPLAGEQYF. CDR3 nucleotide sequence: TGTGCCAGCAGTCCCCTAGCGGGCGAGCAGTACTTC.

The CDR3, as DNA: TGTGCCAGCAGAACCCCGGGGACTAGCGGGACCATCTACGAGCAGTACTTC. Amino acids: CASRTPGTSGTIYEQYF. V is TRBV27 and J is TRBJ2-7, with 13 bases fitting TRBD2. The germline V gene has CDR1 MNHEY and CDR2 SMNVEV (reference sequence). The V segment lost 6 bases and the J segment 3 bases; nucleotides outside the gene matches: 11. The CDR3 sequence is 17 residues long.